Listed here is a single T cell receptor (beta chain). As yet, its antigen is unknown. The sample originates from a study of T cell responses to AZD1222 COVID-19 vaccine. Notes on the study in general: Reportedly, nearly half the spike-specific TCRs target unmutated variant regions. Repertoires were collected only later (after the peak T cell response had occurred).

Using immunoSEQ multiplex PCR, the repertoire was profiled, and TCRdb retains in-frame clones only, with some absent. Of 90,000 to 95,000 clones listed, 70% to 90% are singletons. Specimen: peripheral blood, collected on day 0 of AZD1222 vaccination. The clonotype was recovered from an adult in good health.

The DNA of the CDR3 is TGCGCCAGCAGCGGGGGACTAGCGGGACCTTCCTACGAGCAGTACTTC. This gives the protein CASSGGLAGPSYEQYF. The chain joins TRBV5-1 to TRBJ2-7; 13 bases align to TRBD2. The CDR3 has 16 amino acids. V shed 4 bases and J 1 base; nucleotides not matched to a gene: 5. Germline V gene data show CDR1 as SGHRS and CDR2 as YFSETQ.